This T cell receptor (beta chain) is from a study of metastatic and nonmetastatic thyroid tumors. Turning to the study itself: The study looked at repertoires side by side in blood and in tumor or nodule tissue from malignant and benign thyroid patients. Study observations and caveats: Significantly greater TCR beta diversity was reportedly found in malignant thyroid tumors than in benign nodules (in blood and tumor).

This clone was observed many times. Its antigen is currently unknown. No patient had received any treatment before thyroid surgery. Authors' methods: A distant-metastasis classifier for papillary thyroid cancer was built using CDR3 differences across clinicopathological groups. Using MiXCR, TCRdb re-called clones from the PCR reads. What appears here as the V and J calls and clone size reflects TCRdb's work, not the paper's. This sample has around 9,000 clones, with approximately 30% found just once. Germline lookup yields CDR1 DFQATT and CDR2 SNEGSKA (reference sequence). The trim removed 5 bases at V and 6 bases at J, leaving 3 bases unmatched. This CDR3 comprises 13 residues.

The material sequenced was adjacent normal tissue. V gene TRBV20-1 combines with J gene TRBJ2-1, with 11 bases lining up with TRBD1. The sequence was collected from a female donor with papillary thyroid cancer or a benign thyroid nodule (not recorded which). Some clones in this sample may be carry-over from other donors' samples. CDR3 sequence: CSAVGTGGNEQFF. The CDR3 nucleotides are TGCAGTGCTGTCGGGACAGGGGGCAATGAGCAGTTCTTC.